Following are 7 T cell receptor beta chains from one sample sequenced in a study of immune characterization of retroperitoneal liposarcoma. TCRdb ran MiXCR on the PCR reads and lists one entry per CDR3 protein. The sample includes approximately 10,000 distinct CDR3 sequences, approximately 26% of them seen just once. Input material: tumor tissue. The receptors stem from a female donor with retroperitoneal liposarcoma.

This chain joins TRBV6-6 and TRBJ2-3; the D gene is possibly TRBD2 (5 bases). Trimming shortened V by 0 bases and J by 1 base, and 5 bases separated the two germline ends. This CDR3 spans 14 amino acids. Germline V gene data show CDR1 as MNHNY and CDR2 as SVGAGI (reference sequence). The CDR3 region is CASSYSRGTDTQYF. The CDR3 DNA sequence: TGTGCCAGCAGTTACTCGCGGGGCACAGATACGCAGTATTTT.

The chain couples TRBV6-1 to TRBJ2-1; a weak D match, TRBD2 (5 bases). The J call may be wrong; the DNA end is better matched by TRBJ2-5. CDR3 length: 20 amino acids. From germline, CDR1 is MNHNS and CDR2 SASEGT. CDR3 DNA sequence: TGTGCCAGCAGTGAATGGTCCGGCACCCAGAGGGCTAGCTTAGGCGAGACCCAGTACTTC. Translated, it gives CASSEWSGTQRASLGETQYF.

At least ten counts were recorded for this clonotype. This chain connects TRBV6-6 to TRBJ2-1; 7 positions match TRBD2. The DNA matches TRBJ2-7 better at its end, which makes the J call doubtful. The germline V gene has CDR1 MNHNY and CDR2 SVGAGI (reference sequence). The CDR3 contains 15 residues. The CDR3 coding sequence is TGTGCCAGCAGTTACGGCGGGAGCTCCTACAATGAGCAGTACTTC. Translating it yields CASSYGGSSYNEQYF.

This clonotype has just a few counts. The chain employs TRBV5-1 and TRBJ2-5; no firm D call. The CDR3 contains 12 residues. V was shortened by 6 bases and J by 4 bases, with 10 bases between the two germline ends. Per the germline V gene, CDR1 is SGHRS and CDR2 is YFSETQ. CDR3 residues: CASKEAGETQYF. CDR3 nucleotide sequence: TGCGCCAGCAAGGAAGCCGGAGAGACCCAGTACTTC.

This chain connects TRBV27 to TRBJ2-1; 9 bases are shared with TRBD1. TRBJ2-7 explains the end of the DNA better; the J call may be wrong. Germline lookup yields CDR1 MNHEY and CDR2 SMNVEV (reference sequence). The CDR3 is made up of 16 amino acids. The CDR3 is CASSPTGQGLAYEQYF. The CDR3 region has the DNA TGTGCCAGCAGTCCCACTGGACAGGGGCTGGCCTACGAGCAGTACTTC.

The chain recombines TRBV6-1 with TRBJ2-5; TRBD2 might be the D (5 bases). The J call may be wrong; the DNA end is better matched by TRBJ2-7. In germline, CDR1 is MNHNS, CDR2 SASEGT. This CDR3 has 18 amino acids. CDR3 DNA sequence: TGTGCCAGCAGCAATATTCCGGGCCATGGAGCGGTATCCTACGAGCAGTACTTC. Protein product: CASSNIPGHGAVSYEQYF.

The chain links TRBV6-5 to TRBJ2-3; 13 bases are shared with TRBD2. The CDR3 runs to 17 residues. The junction had 5 bases not matched to a gene; V was cut back by 5 bases and J by 0 bases. Per the germline V gene, CDR1 is MNHEY and CDR2 is SVGAGI. CDR3 protein: CASSELAGGPSTDTQYF. DNA of the CDR3: TGTGCCAGCAGTGAACTAGCGGGAGGGCCTAGCACAGATACGCAGTATTTT.